This T cell receptor beta chain was identified in a study of human T cells and chemical hapten exposure. Specified time point: patch test 1, 2 weeks after DPC sensitization. As for treatment: therapeutic diphenylcyclopropenone sensitization with weekly scalp DPC. Those who donated were patients with alopecia, 18 to 70 years of age, and suitable for DPC. TCRdb analysed the RACE reads with MiXCR anew, one entry per CDR3 protein. The sample holds about 90,000 distinct CDR3 sequences, over 9.5% seen once. This CDR3 spans 16 amino acids. The V end lost 1 base, the J end lost 7 bases, and 19 bases lay between the germline ends. Germline lookup yields CDR1 DFQATT and CDR2 SNEGSKA (reference sequence).

The chain combines TRBV20-1 with TRBJ2-2; unclear D gene. This TCR was sampled from a man aged 40-49 years with alopecia areata. Some clones in this sample may be carry-over from other donors' samples. This sample comprised whole blood, obtained in connection with sensitization to the hapten diphenylcyclopropenone (DPC). In nucleotides, the CDR3 is TGCAGTGCTAGAGGCCCCCTCGGTCAAACCGGCGGGGAGCTGTTTTTT. It translates to CSARGPLGQTGGELFF.